This TCR beta chain was captured by sequencing in a study of T cells in Graves' hyperthyroidism and ophthalmopathy. Stability of Graves' hyperthyroidism was defined as absent ophthalmopathy progression within 18 months. Subjects aged 18 to 65 presented with newly diagnosed hyperthyroidism of less than 2 months' duration. There were TCR beta CDR3 regions amplified from RNA transcripts. Primed by the HTBI set, a first-round RT-PCR was run on the TCR CDR3. In TCRdb, the multiplex PCR reads were re-called with MiXCR into one record per CDR3 protein. Here the sample spans 540,000 or so distinct CDR3 sequences, 15% to 18% being singletons. The CDR3 totals 15 residues. Losses at the gene ends were 8 bases for V and 1 base for J; bases not matched to a gene: 7. Germline CDR1 reads MNHEY; CDR2 reads SVGEGT.

This TCR derives from a woman in her twenties or thirties with Graves' hyperthyroidism. The chain combines TRBV6-2 or TRBV6-3 with TRBJ1-5; the match to TRBD1 covers 8 bases. Sample: blood. In DNA, the CDR3 is TGTGCCAGCCAGAGACAGGGGATGAGCAATCAGCCCCAGCATTTT. As protein: CASQRQGMSNQPQHF.